The clone carrying this TCR beta chain was detected many times. Investigators amplified TCR beta CDR3 regions from RNA transcripts. In the first round, RT-PCR was carried out with HTBI primers, and a multiplex PCR formed the second round. TCRdb re-derived calls from the multiplex PCR reads in MiXCR, one entry per CDR3 protein. The sample contains about 480,000 distinct CDR3 sequences, approximately 15% of which appear only once. From germline, CDR1 is DFQATT and CDR2 SNEGSKA (reference sequence). The germline V and J ends were trimmed by 4 bases and 5 bases, with 14 bases remaining between them. This CDR3 region has 13 residues. This record comes from a study of Graves' ophthalmopathy and Graves' hyperthyroidism.

This TCR derives from a woman under 40 with Graves' ophthalmopathy. Material for sequencing was blood. The chain employs TRBV20-1 and TRBJ1-2, with D perhaps matching TRBD1 (6 bases). The CDR3 region is CSAKTPGTYGYTF. CDR3 in DNA: TGCAGTGCTAAGACCCCAGGGACATATGGCTACACCTTC.